These 3 T cell receptor beta chains originate from one sample sequenced in a study of blood T cells in healthy people across ages. Alongside a J-beta primer mix, a sample-barcoded 5' primer served in a second PCR lasting roughly 6 to 11 cycles. TCRdb ran MiXCR on the 5' RACE reads and lists one entry per CDR3 protein. The sample includes 1.5 million to 2 million distinct CDR3 sequences, approximately 30% of them seen just once. Sequences were obtained from blood. These receptors came from a woman in her thirties in good health.

The chain combines TRBV6-5 with TRBJ2-7; 9 bases map to TRBD1. CDR1 is MNHEY, CDR2 SVGAGI, per germline. The CDR3 loop spans 14 amino acids. V lost 2 bases, J lost 5 bases, and 4 bases stayed unmatched. The CDR3 here is CASSYRDREHEQYF. The CDR3, as DNA: TGTGCCAGCAGTTACCGGGACAGGGAACACGAGCAGTACTTC.

V gene TRBV5-1 combines with J gene TRBJ1-3, with D uncertain. The germline V and J ends were trimmed by 0 bases and 0 bases, with 13 bases remaining between them. This CDR3 region has 17 residues. CDR1 is SGHRS, CDR2 YFSETQ, per germline. The CDR3 here is CASSLETPLTSGNTIYF. As DNA, the CDR3 is TGCGCCAGCAGCTTGGAGACACCTCTTACCTCTGGAAACACCATATATTTT.

As to this clonotype: One end of the junction fails to match germline, which may point to a read error. This sequence joins TRBV25-1 and TRBJ2-7, with TRBD1 identical over 8 bases. Germline V gives CDR1 MGHDK, CDR2 SYGVNS. This CDR3 spans 17 amino acids. CDR3 bases: TGTACCAGCAGTGAATCGGTGCGGACAGGGCGACCCTACGAGCAGTACTTC. It codes for CTSSESVRTGRPYEQYF.